What follows is one T cell receptor (beta chain) and its context. Its target is not known. This record comes from a study of T cells after yellow fever vaccination. Background on the study: Some fractions had low cell numbers, and these were prepared with SMART-Seq v4 Ultra Low Input.

Each CDR3 protein is one row after TCRdb ran MiXCR on the 5' RACE reads. The data show hundreds of thousands of distinct CDR3 sequences, less than 20% seen once. Trimming shortened V by 7 bases and J by 6 bases, and 6 bases separated the two germline ends. This CDR3 is 11 amino acids long. Germline V gene data show CDR1 as LNHDA and CDR2 as SQIVND (reference sequence). Points from the study as a whole: Booster samples showed a return of most primary-vaccination clones (roughly 96% CD4, approximately 90% CD8).

The chain has TRBV19 and TRBJ2-2; no definite D call. This sequence originates from a man aged 30-40 years who received the YFV17D yellow fever vaccine. The specimen was PBMCs, collected 15 days after the yellow fever booster vaccination. CDR3 DNA sequence: TGTGCCAGTAAGGTGGCCGGGGAGCTGTTTTTT. It specifies CASKVAGELFF.